This TCR beta chain was documented in a study of blood T cell repertoires in COVID-19. Libraries were prepared by immunoSEQ multiplex PCR; TCRdb keeps only in-frame clonotypes and omits some of them. Of roughly 300,000 clones listed, just over 90% are singletons. This clone was seen only once. The CDR3 is 15 residues long. V was clipped by 4 bases and J by 2 bases; unmatched bases: 7. Germline V gene sequence: CDR1 LGHDT, CDR2 YNNKEL (reference sequence). Sample: PBMCs or T cells enriched from blood (not recorded which). This chain links TRBV3-1 (or the pseudogene TRBV3-2) with TRBJ1-1; the match to TRBD1 covers 7 bases. This TCR derives from a woman in her forties with acute COVID-19. CDR3 DNA: TGTGCCAGCAGCCCGCTTGGGACAGCCAACACTGAAGCTTTCTTT. Protein product: CASSPLGTANTEAFF.